This T cell receptor beta chain was found in a study of identical twins. Regarding the study as a whole: Within cord blood, abundant beta clonotypes carried fewer insertions, but memory repertoires showed no such trend.

From germline, CDR1 is DFQATT and CDR2 SNEGSKA (reference sequence). This CDR3 is 12 amino acids long. A few counts support this clonotype. Its antigen is undetermined. TCRdb re-derived calls from the 5' RACE reads in MiXCR, one entry per CDR3 protein. The sample lists 700,000 or so distinct CDR3 sequences, around 21% occurring once. In addition, the sample was reused for a study of T cells expressing NK-cell markers. That paper states: The study left the HCMV specificity of expanded NKG2C+ T cell clones unresolved.

Sequencing was carried out using PBMCs. This chain uses TRBV20-1 with TRBJ1-2, with D unresolved. This TCR derives from a woman younger than 30 in good health. The CDR3 spells CSLSPPNYGYTF. For the CDR3, the DNA is TGCAGCCTCAGCCCCCCTAACTATGGCTACACCTTC.